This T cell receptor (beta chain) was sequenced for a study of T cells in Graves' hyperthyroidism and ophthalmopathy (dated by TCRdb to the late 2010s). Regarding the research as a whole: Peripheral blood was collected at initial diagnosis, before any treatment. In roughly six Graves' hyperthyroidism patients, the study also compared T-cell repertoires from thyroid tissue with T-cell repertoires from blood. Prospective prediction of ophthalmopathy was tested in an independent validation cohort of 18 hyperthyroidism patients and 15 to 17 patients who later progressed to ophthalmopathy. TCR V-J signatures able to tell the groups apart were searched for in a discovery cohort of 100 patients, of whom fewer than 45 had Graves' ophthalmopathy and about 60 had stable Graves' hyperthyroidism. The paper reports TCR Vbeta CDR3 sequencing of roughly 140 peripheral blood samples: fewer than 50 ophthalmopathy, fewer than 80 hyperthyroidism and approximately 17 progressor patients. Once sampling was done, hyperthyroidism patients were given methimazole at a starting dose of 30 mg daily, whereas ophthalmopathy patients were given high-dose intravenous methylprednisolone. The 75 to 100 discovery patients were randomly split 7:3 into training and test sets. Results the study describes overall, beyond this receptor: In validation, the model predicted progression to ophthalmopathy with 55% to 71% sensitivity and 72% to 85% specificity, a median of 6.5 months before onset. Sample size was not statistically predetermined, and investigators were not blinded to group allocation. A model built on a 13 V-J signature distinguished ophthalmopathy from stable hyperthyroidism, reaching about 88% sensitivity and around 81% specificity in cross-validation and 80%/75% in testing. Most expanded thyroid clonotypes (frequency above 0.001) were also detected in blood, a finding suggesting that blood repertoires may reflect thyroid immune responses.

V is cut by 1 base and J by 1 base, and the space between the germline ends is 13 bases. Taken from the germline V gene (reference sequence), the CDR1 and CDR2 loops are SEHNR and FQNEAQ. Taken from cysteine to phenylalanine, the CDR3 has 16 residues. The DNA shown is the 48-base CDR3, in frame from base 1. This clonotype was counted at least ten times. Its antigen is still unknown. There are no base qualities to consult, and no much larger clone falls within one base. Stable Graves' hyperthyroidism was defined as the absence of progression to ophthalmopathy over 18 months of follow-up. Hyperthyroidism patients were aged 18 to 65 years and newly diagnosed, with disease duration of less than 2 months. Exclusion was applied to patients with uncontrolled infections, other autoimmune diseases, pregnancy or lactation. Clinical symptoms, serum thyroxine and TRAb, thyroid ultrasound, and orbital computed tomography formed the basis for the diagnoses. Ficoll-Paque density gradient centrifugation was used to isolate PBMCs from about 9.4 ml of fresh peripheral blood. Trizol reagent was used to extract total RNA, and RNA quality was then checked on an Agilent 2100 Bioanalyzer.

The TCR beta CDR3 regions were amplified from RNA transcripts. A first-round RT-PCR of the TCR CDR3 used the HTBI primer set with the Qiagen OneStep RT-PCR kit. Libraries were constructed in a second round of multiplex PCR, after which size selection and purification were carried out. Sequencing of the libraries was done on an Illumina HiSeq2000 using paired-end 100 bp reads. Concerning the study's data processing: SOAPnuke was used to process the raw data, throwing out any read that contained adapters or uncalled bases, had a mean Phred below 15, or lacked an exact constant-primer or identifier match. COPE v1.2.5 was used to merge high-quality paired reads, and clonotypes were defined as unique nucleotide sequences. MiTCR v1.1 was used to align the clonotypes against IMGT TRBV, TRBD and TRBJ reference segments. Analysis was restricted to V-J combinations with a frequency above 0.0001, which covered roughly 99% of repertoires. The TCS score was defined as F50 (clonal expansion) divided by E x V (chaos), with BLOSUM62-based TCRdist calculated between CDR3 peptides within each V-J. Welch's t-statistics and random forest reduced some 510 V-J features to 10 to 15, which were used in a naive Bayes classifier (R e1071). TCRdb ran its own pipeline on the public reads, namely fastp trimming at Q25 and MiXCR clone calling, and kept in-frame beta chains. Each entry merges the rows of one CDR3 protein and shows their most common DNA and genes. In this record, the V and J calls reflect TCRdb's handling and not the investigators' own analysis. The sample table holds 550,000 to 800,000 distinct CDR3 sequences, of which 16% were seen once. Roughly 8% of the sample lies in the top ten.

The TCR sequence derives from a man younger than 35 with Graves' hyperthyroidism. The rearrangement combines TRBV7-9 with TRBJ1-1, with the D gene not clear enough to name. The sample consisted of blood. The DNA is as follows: TGTGCCAGCAGCTTAGAGCCAGGCCGTGGGAACACTGAAGCTTTCTTT. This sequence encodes CASSLEPGRGNTEAFF.